A selection of T cell receptor beta chains follows, all from one sample in a study of cytotoxic CD8 clonotypes in ibrutinib-treated CLL. Only in-frame clones appear in the TCRdb table, and some are missing; sequencing was by immunoSEQ multiplex PCR. The sample shows about 80,000 clones, around 79% of them seen only once. Sequenced here: PBMCs, sampled after 12 months of ibrutinib treatment. The receptors stem from a human donor with chronic lymphocytic leukemia. CDR3s include the opening cysteine and the closing phenylalanine or tryptophan. Fields, in order: CDR3 length, V gene, clone size, D gene, CDR3 protein. The D gene is left open where the match is weak. Only some rows state a clone size, as once, few, many or a class for expanded clones.

15,TRBV5-1,.,.,CASSLGGPVLETQYF
15,TRBV7-9,.,TRBD1,CASSLETGVRTEAFF
15,TRBV7-9,.,.,CASSVRDTRGETQYF
13,TRBV7-9,.,.,CASSAGLGNTIYF
13,TRBV27,.,.,CASSHDVKETQYF
16,TRBV4-2,few,.,CASSQEWTELNTEAFF
16,TRBV27,.,TRBD2,CASRPRSAGVGNEQFF
14,TRBV5-4,.,.,CASSLAQQAGEQYF
14,TRBV7-6,.,TRBD1,CASSSQGTNEKLFF
15,TRBV30,once,.,CAWSVTGEGTYEQYF
19,TRBV7-9,.,.,CASSLGAGAKPSSGNTIYF
13,TRBV28,.,.,CASTGLPTPRAFF
14,TRBV5-1,.,.,CASSQWTEDYGYTF
14,TRBV18,.,.,CASSPPAYTGELFF
13,TRBV19,.,.,CASRTQARYGYTF
17,TRBV7-2,.,.,CASSPRTGVSGANVLTF
13,TRBV5-6,.,.,CASTPWGGGEQYF
15,TRBV6-1,.,.,CASSESLGGRDEQYF
17,TRBV7-2,.,.,CASSPQPQGSSYNEQFF
15,TRBV21-1,.,.,CASSRLAVSTDTQYF
18,TRBV4-2,.,TRBD2,CASSPTSTSSQGGDTQYF
17,TRBV7-2,.,TRBD2,CASSPRRPTSGSYEQYF
12,TRBV15,.,TRBD1,CATRTGDQPQHF
17,TRBV10-3,.,TRBD1,CAISAHQGRGHQETQYF
14,TRBV11-2,.,.,CASSLAQGQETQYF